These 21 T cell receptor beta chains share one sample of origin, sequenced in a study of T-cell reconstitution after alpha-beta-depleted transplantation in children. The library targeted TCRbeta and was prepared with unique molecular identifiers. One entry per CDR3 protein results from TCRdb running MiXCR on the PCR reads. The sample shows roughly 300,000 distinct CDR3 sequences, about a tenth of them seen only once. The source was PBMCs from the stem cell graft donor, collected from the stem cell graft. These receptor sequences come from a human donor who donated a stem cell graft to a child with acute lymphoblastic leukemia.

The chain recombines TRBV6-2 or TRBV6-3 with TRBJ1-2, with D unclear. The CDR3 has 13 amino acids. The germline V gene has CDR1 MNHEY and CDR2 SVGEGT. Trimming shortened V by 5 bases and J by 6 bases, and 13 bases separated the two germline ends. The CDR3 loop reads CASSPPRSDGYTF. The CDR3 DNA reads TGTGCCAGCAGTCCCCCCAGGTCTGATGGCTACACCTTC.

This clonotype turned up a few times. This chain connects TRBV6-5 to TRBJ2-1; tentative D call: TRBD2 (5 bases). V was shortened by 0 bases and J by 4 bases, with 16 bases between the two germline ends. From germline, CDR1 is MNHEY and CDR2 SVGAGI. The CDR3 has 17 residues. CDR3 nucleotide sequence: TGTGCCAGCAGTTACTCGACACGGAGGCCGCCTTACAATGAGCAGTTCTTC. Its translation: CASSYSTRRPPYNEQFF.

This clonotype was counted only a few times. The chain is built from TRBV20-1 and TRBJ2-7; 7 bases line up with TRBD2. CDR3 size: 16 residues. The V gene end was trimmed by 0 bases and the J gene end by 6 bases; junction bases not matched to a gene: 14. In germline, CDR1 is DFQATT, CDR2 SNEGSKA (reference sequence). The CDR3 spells CSARDVGGGPAREQYF. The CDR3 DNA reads TGCAGTGCTAGAGATGTGGGGGGAGGGCCGGCGCGCGAGCAGTACTTC.

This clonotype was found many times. The CDR3 loop is CSARSSGNTIYF. CDR3 nucleotides: TGCAGTGCTAGGAGCTCTGGAAACACCATATATTTT. The chain joins TRBV20-1 to TRBJ1-3; D is undetermined. CDR3 length: 12 amino acids. Germline CDR1 and CDR2: DFQATT and SNEGSKA (reference sequence). Deletions cut 3 bases from V and 0 bases from J, with 3 bases between.

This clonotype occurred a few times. CDR3 DNA: TGTGCCAGCAGTTACCGCGGGGGCCGGGCTGAAGCTTTCTTT. Residues: CASSYRGGRAEAFF. The chain links TRBV6-5 to TRBJ1-1; tentative D call: TRBD1 (6 bases). V was clipped by 2 bases and J by 6 bases, with 13 bases between them. Germline lookup yields CDR1 MNHEY and CDR2 SVGAGI. The length of the CDR3 is 14 residues.

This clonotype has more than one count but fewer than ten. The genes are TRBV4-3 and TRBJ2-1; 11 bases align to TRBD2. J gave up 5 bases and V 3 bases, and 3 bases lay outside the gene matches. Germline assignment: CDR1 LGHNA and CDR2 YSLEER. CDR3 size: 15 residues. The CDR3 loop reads CASSHGTSGHNEQFF. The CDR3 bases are TGCGCCAGCAGCCACGGGACTAGCGGTCACAATGAGCAGTTCTTC.

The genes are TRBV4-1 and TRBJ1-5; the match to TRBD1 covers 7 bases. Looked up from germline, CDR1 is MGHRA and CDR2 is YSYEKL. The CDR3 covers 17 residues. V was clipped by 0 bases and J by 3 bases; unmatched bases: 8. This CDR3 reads CASSQDSTGSNNQPQHF. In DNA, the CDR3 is TGCGCCAGCAGCCAAGACTCGACAGGGTCTAACAATCAGCCCCAGCATTTT.

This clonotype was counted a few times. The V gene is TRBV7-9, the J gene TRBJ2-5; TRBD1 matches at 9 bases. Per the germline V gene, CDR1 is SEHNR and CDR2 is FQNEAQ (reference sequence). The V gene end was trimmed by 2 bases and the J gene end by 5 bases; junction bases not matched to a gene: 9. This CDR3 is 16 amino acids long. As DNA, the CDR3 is TGTGCCAGCAGCTTATGGGGGACAGGGTCAGGGGAGACCCAGTACTTC. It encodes CASSLWGTGSGETQYF. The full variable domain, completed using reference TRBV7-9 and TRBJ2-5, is DTGVSQNPRHKITKRGQNVTFRCDPISEHNRLYWYRQTLGQGPEFLTYFQNEAQLEKSRLLSDRFSAERPKGSFSTLEIQRTEQGDSAMYLCASSLWGTGSGETQYFGPGTRLLVL.

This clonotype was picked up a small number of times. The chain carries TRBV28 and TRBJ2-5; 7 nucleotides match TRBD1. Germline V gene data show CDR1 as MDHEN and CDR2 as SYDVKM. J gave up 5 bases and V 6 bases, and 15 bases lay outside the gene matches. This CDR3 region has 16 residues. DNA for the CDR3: TGTGCCAGCAGCTTCACATACAGGGGAAGGTGGGAGACCCAGTACTTC. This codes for CASSFTYRGRWETQYF.

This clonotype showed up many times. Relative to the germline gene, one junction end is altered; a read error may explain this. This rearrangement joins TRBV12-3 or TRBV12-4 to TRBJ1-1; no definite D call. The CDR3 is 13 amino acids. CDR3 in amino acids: CASSLGLNTEAFF. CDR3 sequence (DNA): TGTGCCAGCAGCTTAGGTTTGAACACTGAAGCTTTCTTT.

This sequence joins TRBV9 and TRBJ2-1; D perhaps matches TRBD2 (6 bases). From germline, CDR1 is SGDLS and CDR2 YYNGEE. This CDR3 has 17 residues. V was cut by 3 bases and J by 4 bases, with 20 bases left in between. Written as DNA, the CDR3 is TGTGCCAGCAGCGCCGCTCTTCGACTAGTCGATTACAATGAGCAGTTCTTC. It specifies CASSAALRLVDYNEQFF. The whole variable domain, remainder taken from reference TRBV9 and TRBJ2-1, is DSGVTQTPKHLITATGQRVTLRCSPRSGDLSVYWYQQSLDQGLQFLIQYYNGEERAKGNILERFSAQQFPDLHSELNLSSLELGDSALYFCASSAALRLVDYNEQFFGPGTRLTVL.

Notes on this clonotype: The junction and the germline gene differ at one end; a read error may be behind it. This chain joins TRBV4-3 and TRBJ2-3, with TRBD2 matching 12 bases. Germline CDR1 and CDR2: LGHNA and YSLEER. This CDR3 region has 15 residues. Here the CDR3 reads CASSQTSGSIDTQYF. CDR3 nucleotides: TGCGCCAGCAGCCAGACTAGCGGGAGCATAGATACGCAGTATTTT.

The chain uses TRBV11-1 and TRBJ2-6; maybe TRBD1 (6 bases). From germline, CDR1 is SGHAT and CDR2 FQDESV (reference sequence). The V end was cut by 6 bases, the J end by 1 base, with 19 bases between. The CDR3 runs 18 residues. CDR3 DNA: TGTGCCAGCAGGGCAGGGGTTCGAAACAAATCTGGGGCCAACGTCCTGACTTTC. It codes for CASRAGVRNKSGANVLTF.

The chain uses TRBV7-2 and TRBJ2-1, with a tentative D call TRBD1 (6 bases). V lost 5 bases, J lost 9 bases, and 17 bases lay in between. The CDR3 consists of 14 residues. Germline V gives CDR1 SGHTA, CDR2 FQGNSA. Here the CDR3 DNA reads TGTGCCAGCAGCGAAAGGGGGACCTGGGGTGAGCAGTTCTTC. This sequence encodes CASSERGTWGEQFF.

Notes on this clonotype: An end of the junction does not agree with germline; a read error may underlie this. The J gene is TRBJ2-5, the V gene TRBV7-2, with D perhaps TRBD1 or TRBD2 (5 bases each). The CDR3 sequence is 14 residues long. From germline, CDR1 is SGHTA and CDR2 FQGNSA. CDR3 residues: CASSGTPYQEIQYF. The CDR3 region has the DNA TGTGCCAGCAGCGGGACCCCGTACCAAGAGATCCAGTACTTC.

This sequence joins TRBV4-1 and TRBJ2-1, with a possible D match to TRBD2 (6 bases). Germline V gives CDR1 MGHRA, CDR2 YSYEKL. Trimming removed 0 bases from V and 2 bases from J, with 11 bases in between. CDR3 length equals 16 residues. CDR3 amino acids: CASSQEGVAAYNEQFF. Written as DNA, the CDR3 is TGCGCCAGCAGCCAAGAGGGAGTAGCGGCCTACAATGAGCAGTTCTTC.

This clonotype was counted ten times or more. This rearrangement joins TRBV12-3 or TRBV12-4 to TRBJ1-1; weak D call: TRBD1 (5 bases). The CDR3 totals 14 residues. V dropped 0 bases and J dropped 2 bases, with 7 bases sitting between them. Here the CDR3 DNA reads TGTGCCAGCAGTTTAGCAGGGACCAACACTGAAGCTTTCTTT. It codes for CASSLAGTNTEAFF.

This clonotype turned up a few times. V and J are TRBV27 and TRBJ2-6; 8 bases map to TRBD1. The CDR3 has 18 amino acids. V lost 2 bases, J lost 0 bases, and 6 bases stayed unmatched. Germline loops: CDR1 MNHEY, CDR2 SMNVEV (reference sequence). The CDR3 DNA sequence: TGTGCCAGCAGTTTACGACAGGGGTTAAGCTCTGGGGCCAACGTCCTGACTTTC. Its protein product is CASSLRQGLSSGANVLTF.

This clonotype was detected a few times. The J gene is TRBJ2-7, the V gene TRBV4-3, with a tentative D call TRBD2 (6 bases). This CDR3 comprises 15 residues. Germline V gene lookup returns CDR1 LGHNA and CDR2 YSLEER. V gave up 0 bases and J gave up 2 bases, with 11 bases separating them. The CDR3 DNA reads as TGCGCCAGCAGCCAAGATAACGGAGGGACCTACGAGCAGTACTTC. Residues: CASSQDNGGTYEQYF.

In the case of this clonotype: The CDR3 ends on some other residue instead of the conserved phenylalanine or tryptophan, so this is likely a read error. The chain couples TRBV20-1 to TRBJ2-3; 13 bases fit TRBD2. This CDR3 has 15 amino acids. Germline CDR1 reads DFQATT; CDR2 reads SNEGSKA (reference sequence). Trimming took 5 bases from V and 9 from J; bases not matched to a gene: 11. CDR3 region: CSAPGLAGPEDTQYL. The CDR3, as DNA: TGCAGTGCTCCGGGACTAGCGGGACCCGAGGACACGCAGTATTTG.

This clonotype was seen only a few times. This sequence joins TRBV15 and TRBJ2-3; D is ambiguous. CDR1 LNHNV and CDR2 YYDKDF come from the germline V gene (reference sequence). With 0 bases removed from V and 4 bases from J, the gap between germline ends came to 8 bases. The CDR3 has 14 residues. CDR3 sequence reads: CATSRDLMSDTQYF. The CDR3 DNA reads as TGTGCCACCAGCAGAGACCTGATGTCAGATACGCAGTATTTT.